The clone carrying this T cell receptor beta chain has more than one count but fewer than ten. The CDR3 loop spans 16 amino acids. V gave up 2 bases and J gave up 0 bases, with 10 bases separating them. Germline CDR1 reads KGHDR; CDR2 reads SFDVKD. TCRdb used MiXCR to reprocess the 5' RACE reads, holding one entry per CDR3 protein. Found here are 300,000 or so distinct CDR3 sequences, roughly 9% of them singletons; the top ten hold around 3.3%. The data are from a study of T cells after yellow fever vaccination. This chain uses TRBV24-1 with TRBJ2-1; a possible D gene is TRBD1 (6 bases). This receptor was obtained from a man younger than 35 who received the YFV17D yellow fever vaccine. The source was CD4+ T cells sorted from PBMCs, collected 5 days after the yellow fever booster vaccination. The CDR3 is CATSDWKGGSYNEQFF. The CDR3 DNA is TGTGCCACCAGTGATTGGAAAGGGGGCTCCTACAATGAGCAGTTCTTC.